The source of this T cell receptor (beta chain) is a study of radiotherapy plus CTLA-4 blockade in lung cancer (dated by TCRdb to the late 2010s). About the study as a whole: Objective responses were observed in 18% of enrolled patients, and disease control was achieved in around 30%.

Summary of the overall study and its limitations: TCR clones derived from tumors expanded in peripheral blood after treatment with radiotherapy and ipilimumab. The strongest predictors of response, as reported, were early dynamic changes in blood T cell clones along with a rise in serum interferon-beta after radiation.

The library was made by the immunoSEQ multiplex PCR assay. Held by TCRdb, this immuneACCESS table contains in-frame sequences only and omits some clones. Under half of the omission traces to an unresolved V gene where checked; the cause of the rest is unknown. Present in this sample are about 31,000 clones, 60% to 75% of which were seen just once. The top ten clones comprise around 4.5% of the sample. On this clone itself: It has no known antigen specificity. The sample holds no much larger clone one base away, and base qualities are not on file.

V loses 4 bases at its end and J loses 8 bases; junction bases beyond the gene matches: 5. Taken from cysteine to phenylalanine, the CDR3 has 15 residues. Only the CDR3 DNA stays, 45 bases, in frame from base 1. CDR1 and CDR2 are read off the germline V gene as SGHDN and FVKESK. The study evaluated CTLA-4 blockade (ipilimumab) given together with focal radiation therapy in patients who had chemo-refractory metastatic non-small-cell lung cancer. Recombination linked TRBV14 to TRBJ1-4; 12 bases in between match TRBD1. The receptor was isolated from a human donor with non-small cell lung cancer whose response to radiotherapy plus ipilimumab could not be evaluated. The sequencing here drew on peripheral blood, taken from a patient treated with radiotherapy plus ipilimumab. The CDR3: CASSPGQGAQEKLFF. In nucleotides, the sequence is TGTGCCAGCAGCCCGGGACAGGGGGCTCAAGAAAAACTGTTTTTT.